The 11 T cell receptor beta chains below were found in one sample sequenced in a study of shared clonotypes between healthy human individuals. Assay: immunoSEQ multiplex PCR; the TCRdb copy retains only in-frame clones and omits some. Of millions of clones in the sample, just over 90% were seen once. Naive CD8 cells were CD45RO-negative, positively selected for CCR7, excluding terminally differentiated effector memory CD45RA+ cells. The sample consisted of naive CD8+ T cells from PBMCs. The receptors shown here come from a man between 18 and 29 years old in good health. Some clones in this sample may be carry-over from other donors' samples.

The chain combines TRBV9 with TRBJ1-2; a weak D match, TRBD1 (5 bases). Germline V gives CDR1 SGDLS, CDR2 YYNGEE. The CDR3 is 16 amino acids. Trimming stripped 1 base from V and 5 bases from J, with 18 bases between. This chain's CDR3 is CASSVSPVGREYGYTF. The CDR3 DNA is TGTGCCAGCAGCGTAAGTCCCGTCGGCAGGGAGTATGGCTACACCTTC.

The chain uses TRBV5-1 and TRBJ2-1; D is ambiguous. The CDR3 covers 17 residues. Germline-derived CDR1 and CDR2 are SGHRS and YFSETQ. The germline V and J ends were trimmed by 0 bases and 2 bases, with 15 bases remaining between them. The CDR3 DNA follows: TGCGCCAGCAGCTTGGCCCCGGGCGGCCCGGCCTACAATGAGCAGTTCTTC. Its translation: CASSLAPGGPAYNEQFF. The complete variable domain, with remaining parts taken from reference TRBV5-1 and TRBJ2-1, reads KAGVTQTPRYLIKTRGQQVTLSCSPISGHRSVSWYQQTPGQGLQFLFEYFSETQRNKGNFPGRFSGRQFSNSRSEMNVSTLELGDSALYLCASSLAPGGPAYNEQFFGPGTRLTVL.

V gene TRBV28 combines with J gene TRBJ2-5, with D perhaps matching TRBD1 (6 bases). The V gene's germline CDR1 is MDHEN and CDR2 SYDVKM. CDR3 length: 17 residues. V was trimmed by 3 bases and J by 3 bases, leaving 20 bases between them. CDR3 sequence reads: CASSFYSIIRDKETQYF. CDR3 in DNA: TGTGCCAGCAGTTTCTACTCAATTATCCGGGACAAAGAGACCCAGTACTTC.

This chain links TRBV7-9 with TRBJ2-1, with D tentatively TRBD2 (5 bases). V lost 3 bases and J lost 4, with 16 bases in between. CDR3 length equals 16 residues. Germline CDR1 SEHNR, CDR2 FQNEAQ (reference sequence). CDR3 sequence: CASSLGGGPIYNEQFF. CDR3 DNA: TGTGCCAGCAGCTTGGGTGGAGGCCCCATTTACAATGAGCAGTTCTTC.

J is TRBJ2-7 and V is TRBV27; 7 bases match TRBD2. There are 16 residues in the CDR3. The trim removed 7 bases at V and 2 bases at J, leaving 14 bases unmatched. The germline gives CDR1 MNHEY, CDR2 SMNVEV (reference sequence). CDR3 protein: CASTVRTASGTYEQYF. The CDR3 region has the DNA TGTGCCAGCACAGTCCGAACCGCTAGCGGAACCTACGAGCAGTACTTC.

This CDR3 is CASSISEGQAEYETQYF. The DNA for the CDR3 is TGTGCCAGTAGTATAAGCGAGGGACAGGCCGAATACGAGACCCAGTACTTC. This chain uses TRBV19 with TRBJ2-5, with 8 positions matching TRBD1. The length of the CDR3 is 17 residues. The junction had 13 bases not matched to a gene; V was cut back by 2 bases and J by 5 bases. Germline CDR1 and CDR2: LNHDA and SQIVND (reference sequence).

The chain carries TRBV6-6 and TRBJ2-2, with D maybe TRBD1 (5 bases). Germline values: CDR1 MNHNY, CDR2 SVGAGI (reference sequence). This CDR3 is built from 15 residues. V lost 3 bases, J lost 7 bases, and 15 bases lay in between. The CDR3 DNA sequence: TGTGCCAGCAGTTATGTCCAGGGAAAGGGCGGGGAGCTGTTTTTT. As protein: CASSYVQGKGGELFF.

The chain has TRBV7-6 and TRBJ1-1; no reliable D call. The germline V gene encodes CDR1 SGHVS and CDR2 FNYEAQ. The CDR3 has 14 residues. The V end was cut by 7 bases, the J end by 8 bases, with 20 bases between. The CDR3 loop reads CASTRREAAREAFF. The DNA for the CDR3 is TGTGCCAGCACCCGGCGGGAGGCGGCCAGAGAAGCTTTCTTT.

On this clone itself: Other DNA sequences within the sample encode an identical CDR3. J is TRBJ2-7 and V is TRBV27; weak D call: TRBD1 (5 bases). Trimming left V 3 bases short and J 4 bases short, with 13 bases between. The CDR3 runs to 14 residues. Germline CDR1 reads MNHEY; CDR2 reads SMNVEV (reference sequence). This chain's CDR3 is CASSFRGRAYEQYF. The CDR3 DNA sequence: TGTGCCAGCAGTTTTAGGGGCAGGGCTTACGAGCAGTACTTC.

This chain's CDR3 is CASSKALLGTTYNEQFF. The CDR3 DNA follows: TGTGCCAGCAGTAAAGCGCTATTAGGGACTACCTACAATGAGCAGTTCTTC. The chain couples TRBV28 to TRBJ2-1; 7 nucleotides align to TRBD2. Trimming removed 5 bases from V and 2 bases from J; junction bases left unmatched: 12. Germline CDR1 MDHEN, CDR2 SYDVKM. The CDR3 contains 17 residues.

V gene TRBV19 combines with J gene TRBJ1-2, with no clear D. The length of the CDR3 is 17 residues. V dropped 5 bases and J dropped 2 bases, with 21 bases sitting between them. Per germline, CDR1 LNHDA and CDR2 SQIVND (reference sequence). The CDR3 reads CASSLPGVKGPNYGYTF. The DNA for the CDR3 is TGTGCCAGTAGTTTACCGGGAGTTAAAGGACCAAACTATGGCTACACCTTC.